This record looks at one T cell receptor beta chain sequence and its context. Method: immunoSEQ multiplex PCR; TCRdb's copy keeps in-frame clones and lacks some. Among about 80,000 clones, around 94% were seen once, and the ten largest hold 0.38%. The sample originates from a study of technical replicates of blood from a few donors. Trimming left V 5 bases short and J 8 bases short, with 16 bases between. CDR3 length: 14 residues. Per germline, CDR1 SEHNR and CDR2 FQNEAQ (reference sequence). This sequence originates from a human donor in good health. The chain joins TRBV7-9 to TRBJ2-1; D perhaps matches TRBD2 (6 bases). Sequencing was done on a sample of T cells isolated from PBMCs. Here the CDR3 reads CASSLRRAGDEQFF. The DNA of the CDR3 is TGTGCCAGCAGCCTCAGGAGGGCCGGGGATGAGCAGTTCTTC.